One and the same sample provided the 7 T cell receptor beta chains below, sequenced in a study of cytomegalovirus exposure and HLA in healthy donors. Profiled with immunoSEQ multiplex PCR; TCRdb holds only in-frame clones, not every one. The sample has roughly 310,000 clones, approximately 88% seen once. Sequencing was done on a sample of PBMCs. Source of these receptors: a man aged 30 to 39 in good health and CMV-seronegative.

The J gene is TRBJ2-3, the V gene TRBV9; 9 positions match TRBD2. The CDR3 covers 16 residues. Per the germline V gene, CDR1 is SGDLS and CDR2 is YYNGEE. Trimming removed 0 bases from V and 2 bases from J; junction bases left unmatched: 4. CDR3 in DNA: TGTGCCAGCAGCGTAGGGCGGGGGGGCCTCACAGATACGCAGTATTTT. It yields the protein CASSVGRGGLTDTQYF.

The chain combines TRBV2 with TRBJ1-1, with D perhaps matching TRBD1 (6 bases). The germline CDR1 and CDR2 sequences are SNHLY and FYNNEI. Deletions cut 6 bases from V and 4 bases from J, with 12 bases between. The length of the CDR3 is 13 residues. The CDR3 DNA reads TGTGCCAGCAGAGTACAGGGTCTCACTGAAGCTTTCTTT. Translated, it gives CASRVQGLTEAFF.

This chain uses TRBV9 with TRBJ1-1; D unresolved. Between the trimmed V and J ends, which lost 4 bases and 0 bases, there was a span of 7 bases. CDR1 is SGDLS, CDR2 YYNGEE, per germline. CDR3 length equals 13 residues. CDR3 sequence reads: CASSPGMNTEAFF. The CDR3 DNA reads TGTGCCAGCAGCCCCGGGATGAACACTGAAGCTTTCTTT.

The chain links TRBV5-8 to TRBJ2-5; a weak D match, TRBD2 (7 bases). V lost 5 bases to trimming and J lost 1 base, with 15 bases between them. Looked up from germline, CDR1 is SGHTS and CDR2 is YDEGEE. The CDR3 is 15 residues long. CDR3 protein: CASSRRGAVQETQYF. The CDR3, as DNA: TGTGCCAGCAGTCGCCGGGGGGCCGTCCAAGAGACCCAGTACTTC.

The J gene is TRBJ1-3, the V gene TRBV6-1, with 7 bases matching TRBD1. Germline assignment: CDR1 MNHNS and CDR2 SASEGT. V shed 5 bases and J 4 bases; nucleotides not matched to a gene: 8. The CDR3 has 15 residues. CDR3 in DNA: TGTGCCAGCAGTTGGACCGGGACAGCCGGAAACACCATATATTTT. Protein sequence: CASSWTGTAGNTIYF.

On this clone: In the same sample, other DNA sequences code for this CDR3. This rearrangement joins TRBV7-2 to TRBJ2-7; D remains unclear. V was pared by 1 base and J by 2 bases, with 3 bases between. The CDR3 loop spans 12 amino acids. From germline, CDR1 is SGHTA and CDR2 FQGNSA. The DNA for the CDR3 is TGTGCCAGCAGCTTAGGCGCCTACGAGCAGTACTTC. This codes for CASSLGAYEQYF.

The CDR3 region has the DNA TGTGCCAGCAGCGTAGATTGGCAGGGAGGCTCACCCCTCCACTTT. As protein: CASSVDWQGGSPLHF. The chain links TRBV9 to TRBJ1-6, with a possible D match to TRBD1 (5 bases). This CDR3 region has 15 residues. V dropped 0 bases and J dropped 10 bases, with 14 bases sitting between them. CDR1 is SGDLS, CDR2 YYNGEE, per germline.